The 24 T cell receptor beta chains reported below all come from one sample, sequenced in a study of cytomegalovirus exposure and HLA in healthy donors (TCRdb year 2017). Library method: the immunoSEQ multiplex PCR assay. A mixture of 60 forward primers for TCR Vbeta segments and 13 reverse primers for TCR Jbeta segments was used in the multiplex PCR. TCRdb took over this immuneACCESS table, retaining in-frame rearrangements with V and J assigned. Such tables are incomplete; in checked studies, under half of the missing clones stem from an unresolved V gene, and the remainder is unexplained. The sample contains approximately 190,000 clones, roughly 87% of them found a single time. The ten largest clonotypes hold about 1.1% of the sample. The specimen sequenced was PBMCs. The source of these receptors is a boy younger than 10 in good health and CMV-seronegative.

The chain is built from TRBV5-1 and TRBJ2-7; D not certain. CDR3 size: 13 residues. Germline values: CDR1 SGHRS, CDR2 YFSETQ. The V gene lost 0 bases and the J gene lost 2 bases, with 6 bases spanning the gap. In DNA form, the CDR3 reads TGCGCCAGCAGCTTGGAAGCACCCTACGAGCAGTACTTC. Protein: CASSLEAPYEQYF.

This chain joins TRBV29-1 and TRBJ2-7; TRBD2 matches 7 bases. J gave up 5 bases and V 4 bases, and 11 bases lay outside the gene matches. The length of the CDR3 is 14 residues. In germline, CDR1 is SQVTM, CDR2 ANQGSEA. As DNA, the CDR3 is TGCAGCGTTGGCCGAGCGGGATCAAGGAACGAGCAGTACTTC. This codes for CSVGRAGSRNEQYF.

The CDR3 region has the DNA TGTGCCAGCGGACTAGCGGGCTTAGACGAGCAGTACTTC. Translated, it gives CASGLAGLDEQYF. The V call is TRBV27, the J call TRBJ2-7; 11 positions agree with TRBD2. The length of the CDR3 is 13 residues. V dropped 8 bases and J dropped 5; count of bases not matched to a gene: 5. CDR1 is MNHEY and CDR2 is SMNVEV in the germline V gene (reference sequence).

V gene TRBV28 combines with J gene TRBJ2-7; tentative D call: TRBD2 (6 bases). V gave up 7 bases and J gave up 7 bases, with 14 bases separating them. Looked up from germline, CDR1 is MDHEN and CDR2 is SYDVKM. The CDR3 loop spans 12 amino acids. The CDR3 nucleotides are TGTGCCAGCAATACCCTGGGGGGAGAGCAGTACTTC. Its translation: CASNTLGGEQYF.

The chain has TRBV27 and TRBJ2-7; 9 positions match TRBD1. Unmatched junction bases numbered 7, after V lost 0 bases and J lost 4 bases. CDR1 is MNHEY, CDR2 SMNVEV, per germline (reference sequence). The CDR3 is 16 amino acids. The CDR3 reads CASSLSKGTGTYEQYF. The CDR3 DNA reads TGTGCCAGCAGTTTATCGAAAGGGACAGGGACGTACGAGCAGTACTTC.

The chain is built from TRBV5-1 and TRBJ2-3; D is possibly TRBD2 (5 bases). Germline CDR1 SGHRS, CDR2 YFSETQ. There are 13 residues in the CDR3. The germline V and J ends were trimmed by 7 bases and 0 bases, with 9 bases remaining between them. This CDR3 reads CASRGSSTDTQYF. In DNA form, the CDR3 reads TGCGCCAGCCGGGGATCGAGCACAGATACGCAGTATTTT.

The V call is TRBV5-1, the J call TRBJ2-5, with 7 bases matching TRBD1. Trimming took 2 bases from V and 4 from J; bases not matched to a gene: 8. Germline CDR1 and CDR2: SGHRS and YFSETQ. The CDR3 loop spans 15 amino acids. The CDR3 sequence is CASSFSSTGRETQYF. CDR3 nucleotide sequence: TGCGCCAGCAGCTTCTCCTCGACAGGGAGAGAGACCCAGTACTTC.

V gene TRBV2 combines with J gene TRBJ2-1, with TRBD2 identical over 9 bases. This CDR3 has 17 residues. From germline, CDR1 is SNHLY and CDR2 FYNNEI. The J segment lost 3 bases and the V segment lost 6 bases, leaving 12 bases of the junction unmatched. The CDR3 bases are TGTGCCAGCAGCGACCCTAGGGCGGGGGGGCTCTACAATGAGCAGTTCTTC. Its protein is CASSDPRAGGLYNEQFF.

The genes are TRBV28 and TRBJ1-4; no definite D call. The CDR3 consists of 13 residues. Trimming removed 3 bases at V and 6 bases at J, with 8 bases between. Germline lookup yields CDR1 MDHEN and CDR2 SYDVKM. The CDR3 protein is CASSLGGDEKLFF. In DNA, the CDR3 is TGTGCCAGCAGTTTGGGCGGGGATGAAAAACTGTTTTTT.

This clone was seen just once. The rearrangement uses TRBV19 and TRBJ2-2; tentative D call: TRBD1 (6 bases). V lost 5 bases, J lost 7 bases, and 8 bases lay in between. The CDR3 extends over 12 amino acids. Germline CDR1 reads LNHDA; CDR2 reads SQIVND (reference sequence). The CDR3 loop is CASSQGGGELFF. DNA for the CDR3: TGTGCCAGTAGTCAAGGGGGCGGGGAGCTGTTTTTT. Based on the CDR3 plus reference TRBV19 and TRBJ2-2, the full variable domain is DGGITQSPKYLFRKEGQNVTLSCEQNLNHDAMYWYRQDPGQGLRLIYYSQIVNDFQKGDIAEGYSVSREKKESFPLTVTSAQKNPTAFYLCASSQGGGELFFGEGSRLTVL.

The V call is TRBV10-3, the J call TRBJ2-1; possible D gene TRBD1, 6 bases. Trimming stripped 2 bases from V and 6 bases from J, with 14 bases between. CDR3 size: 15 residues. Germline-derived CDR1 and CDR2 are ENHRY and SYGVKD. CDR3 sequence reads: CAISETGPTSNEQFF. The CDR3 coding sequence is TGTGCCATCAGTGAGACAGGGCCCACCAGCAATGAGCAGTTCTTC.

J is TRBJ1-5 and V is TRBV4-1; 12 nucleotides match TRBD1. Trimming at V came to 3 bases and at J to 7 bases, leaving 19 bases not matched to a gene. The CDR3 contains 20 residues. Germline loops: CDR1 MGHRA, CDR2 YSYEKL. The CDR3 loop reads CASSHMVPGQGADARQPQHF. The CDR3 DNA reads TGCGCCAGCAGCCATATGGTACCGGGACAGGGGGCCGACGCACGGCAGCCCCAGCATTTT.

V and J are TRBV28 and TRBJ1-6, with D maybe TRBD1 (5 bases). The CDR3 loop spans 15 amino acids. The germline V gene encodes CDR1 MDHEN and CDR2 SYDVKM. The V end lost 7 bases, the J end lost 2 bases, and 12 bases lay between the germline ends. The CDR3 DNA sequence: TGTGCCAGCATCCAGGGCCTACCCTATAATTCACCCCTCCACTTT. It translates to CASIQGLPYNSPLHF.

The chain couples TRBV28 to TRBJ1-2, with D possibly being TRBD1 (5 bases). The V end was cut by 7 bases, the J end by 2 bases, with 11 bases between. This CDR3 contains 13 residues. Germline CDR1 is MDHEN and CDR2 is SYDVKM. Written as DNA, the CDR3 is TGTGCCAGCACAGTGCAGGGAAACTATGGCTACACCTTC. Residues: CASTVQGNYGYTF.

The rearrangement links TRBV6-1 to TRBJ1-2; the D gene is possibly TRBD1 (5 bases). CDR1 is MNHNS, CDR2 SASEGT, per germline. CDR3 size: 12 residues. V lost 10 bases and J 4 bases, leaving 13 bases between the germline ends. The CDR3 nucleotides read TGTGCCAACGGACACTCTACCTATGGCTACACCTTC. Its translation: CANGHSTYGYTF.

The chain recombines TRBV5-1 with TRBJ1-3, with a possible D match to TRBD1 (6 bases). Germline-derived CDR1 and CDR2 are SGHRS and YFSETQ. The V gene lost 3 bases and the J gene lost 0 bases, with 13 bases spanning the gap. This CDR3 has 16 amino acids. The CDR3 spells CASSSLWGPSGNTIYF. CDR3 coding DNA: TGCGCCAGCAGCTCCCTATGGGGGCCCTCTGGAAACACCATATATTTT.

The J gene is TRBJ2-7, the V gene TRBV19, with D possibly TRBD2 on 5 matching bases. With 0 bases removed from V and 2 bases from J, the gap between germline ends came to 11 bases. CDR1 and CDR2 (germline): LNHDA, SQIVND (reference sequence). The CDR3 is made up of 15 amino acids. The CDR3 spells CASSIETREAYEQYF. The CDR3 DNA reads TGTGCCAGTAGTATAGAGACCCGGGAAGCCTACGAGCAGTACTTC.

V and J are TRBV4-1 and TRBJ2-7; TRBD1 matches 9 bases. Unmatched junction bases numbered 4, after V lost 4 bases and J lost 3 bases. Per the germline V gene, CDR1 is MGHRA and CDR2 is YSYEKL. The CDR3 runs to 14 residues. This chain's CDR3 is CASSPGQGGYEQYF. The CDR3, as DNA: TGCGCCAGCAGCCCGGGACAGGGAGGCTACGAGCAGTACTTC.

The V gene is TRBV12-5, the J gene TRBJ2-7; 8 positions match TRBD1. The germline V gene encodes CDR1 LGHNT and CDR2 FRNRAP. The CDR3 totals 16 residues. Trimming removed 6 bases from V and 1 base from J; junction bases left unmatched: 11. The CDR3 DNA is TGTGCTAGTGGGATCCGGACAGGGAATGGATCCTACGAGCAGTACTTC. This translates into CASGIRTGNGSYEQYF.

This rearrangement joins TRBV6-5 to TRBJ1-2, with 8 bases matching TRBD1. J gave up 8 bases and V 6 bases, and 8 bases lay outside the gene matches. CDR3 length: 13 amino acids. The germline CDR1 and CDR2 sequences are MNHEY and SVGAGI. The CDR3 nucleotides are TGTGCCAGCAGCCTGGACAGGGTCGGGGGCTACACCTTC. This gives the protein CASSLDRVGGYTF.

This rearrangement joins TRBV5-4 to TRBJ2-3, with D perhaps TRBD2 (6 bases). The CDR3 covers 15 residues. Per the germline V gene, CDR1 is SGHNT and CDR2 is YYREEE (reference sequence). Trimming shortened V by 0 bases and J by 0 bases, and 8 bases separated the two germline ends. DNA for the CDR3: TGTGCCAGCAGCTTGGGAGGGACTAGCACAGATACGCAGTATTTT. It specifies CASSLGGTSTDTQYF.

This rearrangement joins TRBV6-1 to TRBJ2-7; no clear D gene. V shed 2 bases and J shed 5 bases, with 16 bases lying between them. The CDR3 runs 15 residues. CDR1 MNHNS and CDR2 SASEGT come from the germline V gene. The CDR3, as DNA: TGTGCCAGCAGTGAATACGTGGCAGGTGTCCACGAGCAGTACTTC. Protein sequence: CASSEYVAGVHEQYF.

This clone was observed once. V is TRBV27 and J is TRBJ1-6; D is ambiguous. The CDR3 is 14 residues long. Looked up from germline, CDR1 is MNHEY and CDR2 is SMNVEV (reference sequence). Trimming removed 11 bases from V and 7 bases from J, with 18 bases in between. The CDR3 DNA sequence: TGTGCCTCCTCCGTTGGGCAGAGAAATTCACCCCTCCACTTT. Translating gives CASSVGQRNSPLHF.

This clone was seen once. CDR3 loop: CASSVATGGPYEQYF. The CDR3 nucleotides read TGTGCCAGCAGCGTAGCTACAGGGGGACCCTACGAGCAGTACTTC. V gene TRBV9 combines with J gene TRBJ2-7, with 8 bases aligning to TRBD1. The CDR3 sequence is 15 residues long. CDR1 and CDR2 from the germline V gene are SGDLS and YYNGEE. V gave up 0 bases and J gave up 2 bases; unmatched junction bases: 4.